This is a list of T cell receptor beta chains from one sample in a study of blood T cell repertoires in COVID-19. Assay: immunoSEQ multiplex PCR; the TCRdb copy retains only in-frame clones and omits some. This sample carries 110,000 or so clones, about 85% of them seen once, and the ten largest clones take 13%. What was sequenced was peripheral blood. These TCRs come from a human donor in a cohort sampled during active COVID-19. The CDR3 runs from the conserved cysteine through the conserved F or W. D genes are given only for firm matches. Some rows have no size entry. The others give once, few or many, or a class for an expanded clone.

d_call	v_call	j_call	clone_size	cdr3_nt	cdr3_aa
-	TRBV6-2/TRBV6-3	TRBJ1-5	-	TGTGCCAGCAGTTACACACCCCCGGGAGATAGCAATCAGCCCCAGCATTTT	CASSYTPPGDSNQPQHF
TRBD1	TRBV19	TRBJ1-6	-	TGTGCCAGTAGTGACCGGGACAGGGGGCTATCACCCCTCCACTTT	CASSDRDRGLSPLHF
-	TRBV13	TRBJ2-4	once	TGTGCCAGCAGCTCAAACCTCAGGGAAGCCAAAAACATTCAGTACTTC	CASSSNLREAKNIQYF
-	TRBV7-8	TRBJ2-1	-	TGTGCCAGCAGCATAAATCGGACTAGACAGGGGATTTACAATGAGCAGTTCTTC	CASSINRTRQGIYNEQFF
-	TRBV9	TRBJ1-2	-	TGTGCCAGCAGCGGGGGGGACTATGGCTACACCTTC	CASSGGDYGYTF
-	TRBV3-1/TRBV3-2	TRBJ2-6	-	TGTGCCAGCAGCTCGTTATCTGGGGCCAACGTCCTGACTTTC	CASSSLSGANVLTF
-	TRBV3-1/TRBV3-2	TRBJ2-1	once	TGTGCCAGCAGCTTCAGCTACAATGAGCAGTTCTTC	CASSFSYNEQFF
-	TRBV19	TRBJ2-1	-	TGTGCCAGTAGTATAGAGTCACAGGGCAATGAGCAGTTCTTC	CASSIESQGNEQFF
TRBD1	TRBV28	TRBJ1-5	-	TGTGCCATTAAAGCAGGGGGGTGGGGTCAGCCCCAGCATTTT	CAIKAGGWGQPQHF
-	TRBV29-1	TRBJ2-7	-	TGCAGCGTTGTGCGGAACAACGAGCAGTACTTC	CSVVRNNEQYF
-	TRBV9	TRBJ1-6	-	TGTGCCAGCAGCGTAGCCTCCGGGATCTCCAAGAGGGCACCCCTCCACTTT	CASSVASGISKRAPLHF
-	TRBV5-1	TRBJ1-1	-	TGCGCCAGCAGCCTGCGCACAGGGTCCTCTGAAGCTTTCTTT	CASSLRTGSSEAFF
TRBD2	TRBV7-2	TRBJ2-1	once	TGTGCCAGCATGGCGGGAGCTTCCTACAATGAGCAGTTCTTC	CASMAGASYNEQFF
-	TRBV11-2	TRBJ1-3	-	TGTGCCAGCAGCTTACAGCAGGGTGCTGGAAACACCATATATTTT	CASSLQQGAGNTIYF
TRBD2	TRBV7-2	TRBJ2-7	-	TGTGCCAGCAGCCTCGCTAGCGGGGGGCTCGAGCAGTACTTC	CASSLASGGLEQYF
-	TRBV4-3	TRBJ1-5	once	TGCGCCAGCAGCCAAGATCGAGGTCAGCCCCAGCATTTT	CASSQDRGQPQHF